Here is one TCR beta chain with its context. Its matching antigen is unknown. This PCR relied on a set of 60 Vbeta primers and 13 Jbeta primers. TCRdb keeps only in-frame clones here, not all; method: immunoSEQ multiplex PCR. This repertoire shows just under 95,000 clones, around 85% found once; its top ten account for 1% to 1.5%. This entry belongs to a study of cytomegalovirus exposure and HLA in healthy donors. Study conclusions and caveats: A later analysis found TCR association rates differed by HLA locus, highest for DRB1 and lowest for HLA-C. In a later analysis, specific HLA alleles were associated with more than 15,000 TCR beta sequences at a 0.05 false discovery rate. Across donors, presence/absence analyses took sequencing depth to be roughly uniform. Some V segments (TRBV6-2 and TRBV6-3 among them) were excluded as indistinguishable.

Trimming removed 2 bases from V and 7 bases from J, with 3 bases in between. The CDR3 consists of 11 residues. CDR1 is MNHEY and CDR2 is SVGAGI in the germline V gene. The TCR was taken from a girl aged 2 to 9 in good health and CMV-seropositive. The chain uses TRBV6-5 and TRBJ2-1; D remains unclear. The sequenced material came from PBMCs. The chain's CDR3 is CASSYTNEQFF. DNA of the CDR3: TGTGCCAGCAGTTACACAAATGAGCAGTTCTTC.